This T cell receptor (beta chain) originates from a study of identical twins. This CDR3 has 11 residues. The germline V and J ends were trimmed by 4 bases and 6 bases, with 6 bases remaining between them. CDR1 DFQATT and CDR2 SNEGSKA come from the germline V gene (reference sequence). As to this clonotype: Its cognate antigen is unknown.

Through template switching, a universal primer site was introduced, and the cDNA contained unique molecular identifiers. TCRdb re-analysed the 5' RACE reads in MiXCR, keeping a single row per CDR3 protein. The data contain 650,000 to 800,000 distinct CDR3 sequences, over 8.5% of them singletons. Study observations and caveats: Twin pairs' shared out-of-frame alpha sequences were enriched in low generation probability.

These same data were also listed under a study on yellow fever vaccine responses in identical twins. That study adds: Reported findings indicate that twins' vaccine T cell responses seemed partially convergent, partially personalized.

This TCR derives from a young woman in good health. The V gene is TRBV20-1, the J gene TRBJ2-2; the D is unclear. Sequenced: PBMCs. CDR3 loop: CSATWAGELFF. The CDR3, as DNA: TGCAGTGCTACATGGGCCGGGGAGCTGTTTTTT.